This T cell receptor beta chain stems from a study of shared clonotypes between healthy human individuals. CDR3 length equals 14 residues. V was pared by 7 bases and J by 5 bases, with 16 bases between. The germline V gene has CDR1 LNHDA and CDR2 SQIVND (reference sequence). Deep-level settings were used for running the assay. Using immunoSEQ multiplex PCR, the repertoire was profiled, and TCRdb retains in-frame clones only, with some absent. The sample consists of about 380,000 clones, about 96% of them appearing once. The J gene is TRBJ2-3, the V gene TRBV19; D is possibly TRBD1 (6 bases). This receptor was obtained from a man aged 25-40 years in good health. Source material: memory CD8+ T cells sorted from blood. Subset meaning: CD45RO+ cells pooled with CCR7-negative TemRA cells. In DNA, the CDR3 is TGTGCCAGTACATCTGGGGGCCCCAAAGATACGCAGTATTTT. It codes for CASTSGGPKDTQYF.